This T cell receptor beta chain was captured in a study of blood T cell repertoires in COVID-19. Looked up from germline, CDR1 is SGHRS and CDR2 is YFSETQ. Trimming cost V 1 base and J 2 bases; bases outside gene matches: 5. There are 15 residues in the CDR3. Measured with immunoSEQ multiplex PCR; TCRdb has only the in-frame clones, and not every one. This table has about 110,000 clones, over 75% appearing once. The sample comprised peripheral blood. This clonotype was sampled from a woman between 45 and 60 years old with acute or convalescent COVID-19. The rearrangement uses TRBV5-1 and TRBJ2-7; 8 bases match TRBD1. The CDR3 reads CASSLTQGGPYEQYF. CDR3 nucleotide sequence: TGCGCCAGCAGCTTGACACAGGGGGGCCCCTACGAGCAGTACTTC.